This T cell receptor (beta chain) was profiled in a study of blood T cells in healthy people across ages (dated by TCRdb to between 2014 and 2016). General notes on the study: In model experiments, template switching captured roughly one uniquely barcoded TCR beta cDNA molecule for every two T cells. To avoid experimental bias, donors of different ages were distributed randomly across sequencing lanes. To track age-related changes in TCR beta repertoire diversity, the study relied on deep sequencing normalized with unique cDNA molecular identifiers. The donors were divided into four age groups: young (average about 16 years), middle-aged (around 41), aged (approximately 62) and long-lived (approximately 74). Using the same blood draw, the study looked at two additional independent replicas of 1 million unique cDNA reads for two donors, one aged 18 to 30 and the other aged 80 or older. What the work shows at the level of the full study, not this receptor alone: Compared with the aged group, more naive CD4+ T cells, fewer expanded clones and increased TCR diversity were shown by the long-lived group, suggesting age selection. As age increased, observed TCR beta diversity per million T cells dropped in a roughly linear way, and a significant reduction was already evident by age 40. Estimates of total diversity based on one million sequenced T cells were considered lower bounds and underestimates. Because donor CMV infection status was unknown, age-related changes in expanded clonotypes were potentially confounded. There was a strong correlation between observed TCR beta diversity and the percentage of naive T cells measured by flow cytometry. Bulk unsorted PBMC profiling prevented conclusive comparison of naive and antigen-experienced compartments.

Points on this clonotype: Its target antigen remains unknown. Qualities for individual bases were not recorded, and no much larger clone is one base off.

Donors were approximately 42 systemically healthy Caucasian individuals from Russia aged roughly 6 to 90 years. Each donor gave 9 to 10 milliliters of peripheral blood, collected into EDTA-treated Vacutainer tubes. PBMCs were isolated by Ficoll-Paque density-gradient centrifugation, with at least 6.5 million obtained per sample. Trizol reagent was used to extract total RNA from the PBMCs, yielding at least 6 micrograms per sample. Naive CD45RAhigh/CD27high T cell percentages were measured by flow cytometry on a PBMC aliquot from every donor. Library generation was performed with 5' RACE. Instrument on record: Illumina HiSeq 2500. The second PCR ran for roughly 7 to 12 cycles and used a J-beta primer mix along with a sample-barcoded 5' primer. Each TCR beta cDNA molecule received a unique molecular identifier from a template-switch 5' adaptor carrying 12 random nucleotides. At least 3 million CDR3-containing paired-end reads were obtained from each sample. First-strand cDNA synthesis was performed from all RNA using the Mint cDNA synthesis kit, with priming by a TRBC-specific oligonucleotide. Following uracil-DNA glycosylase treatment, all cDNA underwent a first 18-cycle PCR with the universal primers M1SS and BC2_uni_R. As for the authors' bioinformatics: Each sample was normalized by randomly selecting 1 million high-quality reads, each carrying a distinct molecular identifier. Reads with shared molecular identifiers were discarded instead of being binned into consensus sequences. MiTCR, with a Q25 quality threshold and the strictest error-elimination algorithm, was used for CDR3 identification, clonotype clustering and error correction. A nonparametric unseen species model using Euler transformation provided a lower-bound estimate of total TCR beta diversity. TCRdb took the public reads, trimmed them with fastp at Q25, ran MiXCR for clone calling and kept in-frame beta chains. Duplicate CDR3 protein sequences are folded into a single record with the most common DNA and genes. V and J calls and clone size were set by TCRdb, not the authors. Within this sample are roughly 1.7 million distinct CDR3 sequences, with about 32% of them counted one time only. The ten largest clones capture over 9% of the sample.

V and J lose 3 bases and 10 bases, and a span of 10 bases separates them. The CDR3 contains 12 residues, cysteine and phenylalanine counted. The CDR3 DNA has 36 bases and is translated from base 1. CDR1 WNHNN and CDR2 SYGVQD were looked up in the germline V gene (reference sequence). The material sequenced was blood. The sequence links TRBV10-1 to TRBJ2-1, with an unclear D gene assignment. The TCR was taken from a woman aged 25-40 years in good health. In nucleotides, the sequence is TGCGCCAGCAGTGATTTAGGGTCCGAGCAGTTCTTC. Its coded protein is CASSDLGSEQFF.